The 15 T cell receptor beta chains listed next were all sequenced from one sample in a study of blood T cell repertoires in COVID-19. Clones were read by immunoSEQ multiplex PCR, and TCRdb kept only the in-frame ones, dropping some. The repertoire holds 200,000 to 250,000 clones, 84% seen once, with about 2.9% in the top ten. Sequenced sample: peripheral blood. These receptors came from a woman between 25 and 40 years old who had recovered from COVID-19.

The genes are TRBV5-1 and TRBJ2-7; D uncertain. CDR3 size: 13 residues. Germline V CDR1 and CDR2: SGHRS, YFSETQ. V gave up 0 bases and J gave up 0 bases, with 4 bases separating them. CDR3 sequence: CASSLASSYEQYF. The CDR3 DNA follows: TGCGCCAGCAGCTTGGCCAGCTCCTACGAGCAGTACTTC.

The sample holds one count of this clone. The rearrangement links TRBV19 to TRBJ1-2, with D maybe TRBD1 (6 bases). CDR3 length: 15 residues. Trimming cost V 4 bases and J 8 bases, with 20 bases left between them. Germline loops: CDR1 LNHDA, CDR2 SQIVND (reference sequence). The CDR3 is CASSTLQGTSKGYTF. CDR3 in DNA: TGTGCCAGTAGTACATTACAGGGCACCTCAAAGGGCTACACCTTC.

The V gene is TRBV5-1, the J gene TRBJ2-7; a weak D match, TRBD1 (5 bases). The germline V and J ends were trimmed by 5 bases and 3 bases, with 15 bases remaining between them. The CDR3 has 14 amino acids. Germline-derived CDR1 and CDR2 are SGHRS and YFSETQ. The CDR3 spells CASSPYRKSYEQYF. The CDR3 DNA reads TGCGCCAGCAGTCCGTACAGGAAGAGCTACGAGCAGTACTTC.

The V gene is TRBV3-1 (or the pseudogene TRBV3-2), the J gene TRBJ2-1, with D possibly matching TRBD2 (6 bases). Germline CDR1 reads LGHDT; CDR2 reads YNNKEL (reference sequence). This CDR3 comprises 18 residues. Trimming took 3 bases from V and 0 from J, leaving 18 bases between them. This chain's CDR3 is CASSQQVSSDYSYNEQFF. The DNA of the CDR3 is TGTGCCAGCAGCCAGCAAGTCTCTAGCGATTACTCCTACAATGAGCAGTTCTTC.

This rearrangement joins TRBV19 to TRBJ1-3, with TRBD1 identical over 9 bases. In germline, CDR1 is LNHDA, CDR2 SQIVND (reference sequence). Trimming at V came to 7 bases and at J to 1 base, leaving 8 bases not matched to a gene. The CDR3 is 16 amino acids. In DNA form, the CDR3 reads TGTGCCAGTAAGACACAGGGGGCGCGATCTGGAAACACCATATATTTT. Translation gives CASKTQGARSGNTIYF.

The chain combines TRBV3-1 (or the pseudogene TRBV3-2) with TRBJ2-7, with 8 bases matching TRBD1. Germline V CDR1 and CDR2: LGHDT, YNNKEL (reference sequence). The CDR3 runs 13 residues. V lost 4 bases, J lost 1 base, and 0 bases stayed unmatched. The CDR3 reads CASSRQGSYEQYF. Written as DNA, the CDR3 is TGTGCCAGCAGCCGACAGGGGTCCTACGAGCAGTACTTC.

The CDR3 region is CASSTWTGLGTGELFF. Here the CDR3 DNA reads TGTGCCAGTAGTACCTGGACAGGGTTGGGAACCGGGGAGCTGTTTTTT. The rearrangement links TRBV19 to TRBJ2-2; TRBD1 matches at 8 bases. CDR3 length: 16 amino acids. V was pared by 4 bases and J by 5 bases, with 9 bases of the junction left unmatched. The germline gives CDR1 LNHDA, CDR2 SQIVND (reference sequence). Variable domain in full (rest from reference TRBV19 and TRBJ2-2): DGGITQSPKYLFRKEGQNVTLSCEQNLNHDAMYWYRQDPGQGLRLIYYSQIVNDFQKGDIAEGYSVSREKKESFPLTVTSAQKNPTAFYLCASSTWTGLGTGELFFGEGSRLTVL.

A remark on this clone: Other DNA sequences from this sample encode an identical CDR3 as well. The J gene is TRBJ2-3, the V gene TRBV24-1; the match to TRBD2 covers 13 bases. Unmatched junction bases numbered 3, after V lost 9 bases and J lost 4 bases. Germline values: CDR1 KGHDR, CDR2 SFDVKD. The CDR3 is 14 amino acids. The CDR3 bases are TGTGCCACCGGAGGACTAGCGGGAGCAGATACGCAGTATTTT. Its protein product is CATGGLAGADTQYF.

This chain connects TRBV7-9 to TRBJ2-5; D possibly corresponds to TRBD2 (5 bases). V gave up 5 bases and J gave up 2 bases, with 18 bases separating them. Germline CDR1 is SEHNR and CDR2 is FQNEAQ (reference sequence). There are 16 residues in the CDR3. The CDR3 DNA reads as TGTGCCAGCAGCCCGAAGAGGACTGTAATTCAAGAGACCCAGTACTTC. Translated: CASSPKRTVIQETQYF.

This clone was seen a handful of times. The gene calls are TRBV30 and TRBJ1-2; TRBD1 might be the D (6 bases). Trimming pared 2 bases from V and 3 bases from J, leaving 10 bases between. The germline V gene has CDR1 GTSNPN and CDR2 SVGIG (reference sequence). The CDR3 extends over 13 amino acids. This CDR3 is CAWSIQGHYGYTF. The CDR3 coding sequence is TGTGCCTGGAGTATACAGGGACACTATGGCTACACCTTC.

This chain connects TRBV6-4 to TRBJ2-3; D gene ambiguous. The CDR3 extends over 12 amino acids. Trimming stripped 2 bases from V and 7 bases from J, with 7 bases between. The germline V gene encodes CDR1 MRHNA and CDR2 SNTAGT. CDR3 coding DNA: TGTGCCAGCAGTGACGGCGGTTATACGCAGTATTTT. Its protein is CASSDGGYTQYF.

The chain combines TRBV5-1 with TRBJ1-2; no firm D call. Germline CDR1 and CDR2: SGHRS and YFSETQ. The CDR3 has 13 residues. Between the trimmed V and J ends, which lost 6 bases and 5 bases, there was a span of 14 bases. The chain's CDR3 is CASTSAGSYGYTF. CDR3 coding DNA: TGCGCCAGCACCTCGGCAGGAAGTTATGGCTACACCTTC.

This chain links TRBV28 with TRBJ2-2, with 16 bases identical to TRBD2. After removal of 4 bases from V and 6 bases from J, the junction contained 5 bases not matched to a gene. Germline CDR1 reads MDHEN; CDR2 reads SYDVKM. This CDR3 has 17 residues. The CDR3 sequence: CASSSGLAGGPAGELFF. The CDR3 DNA follows: TGTGCCAGCAGTTCGGGACTAGCGGGAGGGCCGGCCGGGGAGCTGTTTTTT. The full variable domain, with the rest looked up from reference TRBV28 and TRBJ2-2, is DVKVTQSSRYLVKRTGEKVFLECVQDMDHENMFWYRQDPGLGLRLIYFSYDVKMKEKGDIPEGYSVSREKKERFSLILESASTNQTSMYLCASSSGLAGGPAGELFFGEGSRLTVL.

V gene TRBV30 combines with J gene TRBJ2-7; 10 nucleotides align to TRBD2. This CDR3 comprises 15 residues. Trimming cost V 3 bases and J 1 base; bases outside gene matches: 6. Germline V gene sequence: CDR1 GTSNPN, CDR2 SVGIG (reference sequence). In DNA form, the CDR3 reads TGTGCCTGGAGAATTGGACTAGCGGCATCCTACGAGCAGTACTTC. Translating gives CAWRIGLAASYEQYF.

The V call is TRBV4-1, the J call TRBJ2-7; D perhaps matches TRBD1 (6 bases). V was trimmed by 3 bases and J by 3 bases, leaving 9 bases between them. The length of the CDR3 is 13 residues. The germline gives CDR1 MGHRA, CDR2 YSYEKL. The CDR3 nucleotides are TGCGCCAGCAGCCAGGACAGATTCTACGAGCAGTACTTC. As protein: CASSQDRFYEQYF.